Shown below are 2 T cell receptor beta chains from a single sample sequenced in a study of Ad26.COV2.S vaccination and SARS-CoV-2 variants. The assay was immunoSEQ multiplex PCR, and TCRdb's table has in-frame clones only and misses some. The table includes about 400,000 clones, approximately 89% detected once. This sample's treatment: 19 received Ad26.COV2.S at low or high dose, single or two shots; 5 received placebo; per-sample allocation not given. Each sample was drawn 63 days after the first injection (of vaccine or placebo). Source: peripheral blood, taken in a trial of Ad26.COV2.S vaccine versus placebo. The origin of the receptors is a person aged 18-65 years who received the Ad26.COV2.S COVID-19 vaccine or a placebo.

The chain uses TRBV27 and TRBJ1-3, with D maybe TRBD1 (5 bases). Germline CDR1 and CDR2: MNHEY and SMNVEV (reference sequence). V shed 4 bases and J shed 2 bases, with 15 bases lying between them. This CDR3 has 16 residues. In nucleotides, the CDR3 is TGTGCCAGCAGTTGCCCCCCGGGACCGCCTGGAAACACCATATATTTT. Residues: CASSCPPGPPGNTIYF.

CDR3 sequence: CASSPRGGLMYEQYF. The CDR3 DNA is TGTGCCAGTAGTCCACGAGGCGGGTTGATGTACGAGCAGTACTTC. The chain recombines TRBV19 with TRBJ2-7, with a tentative D call TRBD2 (5 bases). The CDR3 spans 15 residues. Germline assignment: CDR1 LNHDA and CDR2 SQIVND (reference sequence). Deletions cut 5 bases from V and 4 bases from J, with 18 bases between.